The source of this T cell receptor (beta chain) is a study of OX40 agonist ivuxolimab in advanced cancers. At the level of the study: All patients had ivuxolimab intravenously every 2 weeks at 0.01 to 10 mg/kg.

Germline CDR1 reads MNHEY; CDR2 reads SMNVEV (reference sequence). This CDR3 is built from 17 residues. J lost 4 bases, V lost 6 bases, and 14 bases had no gene match. Assay: immunoSEQ multiplex PCR; the TCRdb copy retains only in-frame clones and omits some. The repertoire includes more than 65,000 clones, more than 75% of them detected once, and 15% to 20% sits in the top ten. The receptor was derived from an adult with an advanced solid tumor such as melanoma, head and neck, liver or kidney cancer. The gene calls are TRBV27 and TRBJ2-1, with TRBD2 identical over 8 bases. The sample consisted of CD4+ or CD8+ T cells sorted from blood, taken in a trial of the OX40 agonist ivuxolimab. The CDR3 here is CASSPTGLAGFYNEQFF. CDR3 nucleotide sequence: TGTGCCAGCAGCCCCACGGGGCTAGCGGGTTTTTACAATGAGCAGTTCTTC.